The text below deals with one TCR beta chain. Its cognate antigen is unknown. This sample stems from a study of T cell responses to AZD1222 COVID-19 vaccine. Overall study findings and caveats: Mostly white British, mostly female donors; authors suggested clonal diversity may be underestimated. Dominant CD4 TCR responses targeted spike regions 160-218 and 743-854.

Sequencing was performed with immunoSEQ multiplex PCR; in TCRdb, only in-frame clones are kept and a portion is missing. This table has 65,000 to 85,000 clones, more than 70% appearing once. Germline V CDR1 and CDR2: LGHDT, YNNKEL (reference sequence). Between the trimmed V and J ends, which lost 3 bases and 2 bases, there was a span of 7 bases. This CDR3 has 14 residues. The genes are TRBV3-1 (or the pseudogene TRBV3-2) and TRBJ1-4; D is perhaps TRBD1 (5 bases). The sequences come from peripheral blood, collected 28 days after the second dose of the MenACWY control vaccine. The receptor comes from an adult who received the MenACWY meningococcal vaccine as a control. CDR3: CASSQTATNEKLFF. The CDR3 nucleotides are TGTGCCAGCAGCCAGACAGCTACTAATGAAAAACTGTTTTTT.